What follows describes a single T cell receptor beta chain. What it recognizes is unknown. The sample originates from a study of Graves' ophthalmopathy and Graves' hyperthyroidism. Study-level results: Built on 13 signatures, a model told ophthalmopathy apart from stable hyperthyroidism with 87.88% sensitivity and almost 84% specificity.

The authors amplified TCR beta CDR3 regions, and they did so from RNA transcripts for repertoire sequencing. An initial RT-PCR round employing HTBI primers preceded a second-round multiplex PCR. From the multiplex PCR reads, TCRdb called clonotypes with MiXCR, one entry per CDR3 protein. The sample has approximately 640,000 distinct CDR3 sequences, over 40% seen once. Germline assignment: CDR1 SEHNR and CDR2 FQNEAQ (reference sequence). The CDR3 contains 12 residues. V was clipped by 3 bases and J by 8 bases, with 10 bases between them. The source is an adult man with Graves' ophthalmopathy. The chain has TRBV7-9 and TRBJ1-2; D unclear. The specimen sequenced was peripheral blood. CDR3 region: CASSLQPWGYTF. CDR3 sequence (DNA): TGTGCCAGCAGCTTGCAGCCTTGGGGCTACACCTTC.